Below, one T cell receptor beta chain is given with its context. A much more abundant neighbour one base away suggests this may be a read error. This sample was taken from a study of kidney transplant recipient with SARS-CoV-2 infection. TCRdb processed the reads anew with MiXCR; each CDR3 protein has one entry. This table holds about 250,000 distinct CDR3 sequences, 25% to 35% found once. Germline values: CDR1 SNHLY, CDR2 FYNNEI. Trimming took 4 bases from V and 13 from J, leaving 22 bases between them. The CDR3 contains 14 residues. This TCR was sampled from a male patient aged 30 to 40 who had COVID-19 and was a kidney transplant recipient. Some T cells may arise from the graft donor. The chain is built from TRBV2 and TRBJ1-1; D gene uncertain. The sample here was a blood sample, taken at baseline and between days 110 and 120 from a kidney transplant recipient. CDR3 sequence: CASSGGYLGGRVFF. DNA of the CDR3: TGTGCCAGCAGTGGAGGATATCTGGGTGGGAGGGTTTTCTTT.